The 8 T cell receptor beta chains below were found in one sample sequenced in a study of cytotoxic CD8 clonotypes in ibrutinib-treated CLL. The protocol was immunoSEQ multiplex PCR, while the TCRdb copy is restricted to in-frame clones and leaves out a portion. This sample has about 160,000 clones, with 84% found just once. The input for sequencing was PBMCs, taken after 24 months of ibrutinib treatment. Receptors were obtained from a human donor with chronic lymphocytic leukemia.

This clone showed up just a few times. J is TRBJ2-1 and V is TRBV15; D is possibly TRBD2 (5 bases). The germline V and J ends were trimmed by 1 base and 5 bases, with 12 bases remaining between them. This CDR3 is built from 15 residues. Per germline, CDR1 LNHNV and CDR2 YYDKDF (reference sequence). The chain's CDR3 is CATSRAGSNDNEQFF. CDR3 DNA sequence: TGTGCCACCAGCAGAGCGGGGTCAAACGACAATGAGCAGTTCTTC.

This chain connects TRBV28 to TRBJ2-1; no clear D. Per the germline V gene, CDR1 is MDHEN and CDR2 is SYDVKM. CDR3 size: 12 residues. V lost 5 bases, J lost 10 bases, and 12 bases lay in between. The DNA of the CDR3 is TGTGCCAGCAGTCTCCTGGACCGCGAGCAGTTCTTC. It translates to CASSLLDREQFF.

J is TRBJ1-1 and V is TRBV11-3; D might be TRBD1 (6 bases). V gave up 4 bases and J gave up 1 base, with 7 bases separating them. Germline assignment: CDR1 SGHNT and CDR2 YENEEA. The length of the CDR3 is 13 residues. The CDR3 bases are TGTGCCAGCAGCTCGGGACAGAACACTGAAGCTTTCTTT. This translates into CASSSGQNTEAFF.

The gene calls are TRBV29-1 and TRBJ1-2, with TRBD1 as a possible D gene (5 bases). Germline CDR1 is SQVTM and CDR2 is ANQGSEA. The CDR3 totals 13 residues. V was shortened by 4 bases and J by 0 bases, with 9 bases between the two germline ends. CDR3: CSVGSGANYGYTF. CDR3 sequence (DNA): TGCAGCGTTGGGTCGGGGGCTAACTATGGCTACACCTTC.

The chain links TRBV9 to TRBJ1-3, with 7 bases that match TRBD1. The CDR3 length is 15 residues. Germline V lookup: CDR1 SGDLS, CDR2 YYNGEE. Trimming removed 3 bases from V and 4 bases from J; junction bases left unmatched: 7. The CDR3 DNA follows: TGTGCCAGCAGCGAACAGGGGTCGGACGGAAACACCATATATTTT. Protein: CASSEQGSDGNTIYF. Full variable domain (missing parts from reference TRBV9 and TRBJ1-3): DSGVTQTPKHLITATGQRVTLRCSPRSGDLSVYWYQQSLDQGLQFLIQYYNGEERAKGNILERFSAQQFPDLHSELNLSSLELGDSALYFCASSEQGSDGNTIYFGEGSWLTVV.

The chain is built from TRBV5-1 and TRBJ1-6; D uncertain. From germline, CDR1 is SGHRS and CDR2 YFSETQ. This CDR3 contains 15 residues. V was clipped by 3 bases and J by 7 bases, with 14 bases between them. The CDR3 is CASSSGPVQNSPLHF. The CDR3 bases are TGCGCCAGCAGCTCTGGGCCCGTTCAGAATTCACCCCTCCACTTT. Variable domain in full (rest from reference TRBV5-1 and TRBJ1-6): KAGVTQTPRYLIKTRGQQVTLSCSPISGHRSVSWYQQTPGQGLQFLFEYFSETQRNKGNFPGRFSGRQFSNSRSEMNVSTLELGDSALYLCASSSGPVQNSPLHFGNGTRLTVT.

This clone was counted once. This chain uses TRBV7-2 with TRBJ2-1; D is ambiguous. Trimming shortened V by 1 base and J by 6 bases, and 16 bases separated the two germline ends. Germline CDR1 is SGHTA and CDR2 is FQGNSA. The CDR3 runs to 16 residues. This CDR3 is CASSLGPAGSVNEQFF. The CDR3 nucleotides read TGTGCCAGCAGCTTAGGCCCAGCAGGATCAGTCAATGAGCAGTTCTTC.

This sequence joins TRBV13 and TRBJ1-4; D may be TRBD1 (6 bases). The CDR3 consists of 14 residues. V shed 3 bases and J shed 10 bases, with 15 bases lying between them. The germline gives CDR1 PRHDT, CDR2 FYEKMQ (reference sequence). The CDR3 here is CASSFPGAPAKLFF. Here the CDR3 DNA reads TGTGCCAGCAGCTTCCCGGGGGCCCCGGCAAAACTGTTTTTT.